These T cell receptor beta chains were read from a single sample in a study of blood T cell repertoires in COVID-19. Using immunoSEQ multiplex PCR, the repertoire was profiled, and TCRdb retains in-frame clones only, with some absent. The sample consists of approximately 100,000 clones, around 79% of them appearing once. The source material was peripheral blood. The origin of the receptors is a man aged 65 to 79 with active or convalescent COVID-19. Both conserved end residues are part of each CDR3. Each record gives: D gene, clone size, J gene, V gene, CDR3 protein, CDR3 DNA. The D gene is left open where the match is weak. Part of the rows lack a size; the others show once, few, many or a class for expanded clones.

>TRBD2|once|TRBJ2-1|TRBV29-1
CSVLLAISYNEQFF
TGCAGCGTTCTACTAGCGATCTCCTACAATGAGCAGTTCTTC
>-|-|TRBJ2-1|TRBV9
CASSGSYNEQFF
TGTGCCAGCAGCGGGAGCTACAATGAGCAGTTCTTC
>-|-|TRBJ1-2|TRBV11-2
CASSLAEGLYRYTF
TGTGCCAGCAGCTTAGCGGAGGGCCTCTATCGCTACACCTTC
>TRBD1|-|TRBJ1-1|TRBV24-1
CAVSGQPNTEAFF
TGTGCCGTATCGGGACAGCCTAACACTGAAGCTTTCTTT
>TRBD2|-|TRBJ2-3|TRBV5-1
CASSPWTSGKTDTQYF
TGCGCCAGCAGCCCATGGACTAGCGGGAAGACAGATACGCAGTATTTT
>-|-|TRBJ1-5|TRBV28
CASSLHITSYSNQPQHF
TGTGCCAGCAGTCTCCACATCACAAGTTATAGCAATCAGCCCCAGCATTTT
>-|-|TRBJ2-5|TRBV24-1
CATSDTGWETQYF
TGTGCCACCAGTGACACGGGGTGGGAGACCCAGTACTTC
>TRBD2|once|TRBJ2-3|TRBV5-1
CASSLSASGGRTQYF
TGCGCCAGCAGCTTGAGTGCTAGCGGGGGGCGAACGCAGTATTTT
>-|-|TRBJ2-3|TRBV5-1
CASSSGQGEDTQYF
TGCGCCAGCAGCTCGGGACAAGGGGAAGATACGCAGTATTTT
>-|-|TRBJ1-5|TRBV7-9
CASSLDSSNQPQHF
TGTGCCAGCAGCTTAGACAGTAGCAATCAGCCCCAGCATTTT
>TRBD1|-|TRBJ1-2|TRBV11-2
CASSLTTGQGNGYTF
TGTGCCAGCAGCTTGACGACGGGACAGGGAAATGGCTACACCTTC
>-|once|TRBJ1-4|TRBV27
CASSLWQGKEKLFF
TGTGCCAGCAGTTTGTGGCAGGGGAAGGAAAAACTGTTTTTT
>-|-|TRBJ2-1|TRBV11-2
CASSLDSSYNEQFF
TGTGCCAGCAGCTTAGACAGCTCCTACAATGAGCAGTTCTTC
>-|-|TRBJ2-1|TRBV10-1
CASSDGAGAPYNEQFF
TGCGCCAGCAGTGACGGAGCAGGGGCCCCCTACAATGAGCAGTTCTTC
>-|once|TRBJ1-3|TRBV4-2
CASSHDGGNTIYF
TGTGCCAGCAGCCATGACGGGGGAAACACCATATATTTT
>-|-|TRBJ2-7|TRBV28
CASRTPRTTSYEQYF
TGTGCCAGCAGGACCCCCCGGACAACCTCCTACGAGCAGTACTTC
>TRBD1|-|TRBJ2-2|TRBV6-5
CASRGDRGPSGELFF
TGTGCCAGCAGGGGAGACAGGGGGCCTAGCGGGGAGCTGTTTTTT
>-|-|TRBJ1-5|TRBV4-2
CASSPERNKPNQPQHF
TGTGCCAGCAGCCCCGAGAGGAATAAGCCCAATCAGCCCCAGCATTTT
>-|-|TRBJ2-1|TRBV7-2
CASSFAGRYNEQFF
TGTGCCAGCAGCTTCGCGGGGCGGTACAATGAGCAGTTCTTC
>TRBD1|-|TRBJ1-2|TRBV5-1
CASSPMPLTGEVNGYTF
TGCGCCAGCAGCCCAATGCCACTGACAGGGGAAGTAAATGGCTACACCTTC
>-|-|TRBJ1-1|TRBV7-2
CASSLIPRQNTEAFF
TGTGCCAGCAGCTTAATCCCCAGGCAGAACACTGAAGCTTTCTTT
>TRBD2|-|TRBJ2-1|TRBV6-5
CASRQAGGRSEQFF
TGTGCCAGCAGGCAAGCGGGAGGCCGGAGTGAGCAGTTCTTC
>-|-|TRBJ1-2|TRBV10-3
CAISASTGHYGYTF
TGTGCCATCAGTGCCTCGACAGGCCACTATGGCTACACCTTC
>-|few|TRBJ1-5|TRBV10-3
CAISDTASYSNQPQHF
TGTGCCATCAGTGATACCGCGAGCTATAGCAATCAGCCCCAGCATTTT
>TRBD1|once|TRBJ2-3|TRBV7-9
CASSSGQARRDTQYF
TGTGCCAGCAGCTCGGGACAGGCGCGGAGAGATACGCAGTATTTT
>-|once|TRBJ1-4|TRBV15
CATRRGTNEKLFF
TGTGCCACCAGACGGGGAACTAATGAAAAACTGTTTTTT
>-|-|TRBJ1-6|TRBV27
CASSFAPRDSPLHF
TGTGCCAGCAGTTTCGCGCCGAGGGATTCACCCCTCCACTTT
>-|-|TRBJ2-1|TRBV27
CASSFFHLGGGNEQFF
TGTGCCAGCAGTTTTTTCCATCTAGGGGGGGGCAATGAGCAGTTCTTC
>-|-|TRBJ2-1|TRBV9
CASSDQGRGHNEQFF
TGTGCCAGCAGCGACCAGGGTAGAGGACACAATGAGCAGTTCTTC
>TRBD2|-|TRBJ2-3|TRBV5-1
CASSKGLAGVDTQYF
TGCGCCAGCAGCAAGGGACTAGCGGGAGTAGATACGCAGTATTTT
>-|once|TRBJ1-5|TRBV5-1
CASSLGQGNDQPQHF
TGCGCCAGCAGCTTGGGCCAGGGGAACGATCAGCCCCAGCATTTT
>-|-|TRBJ2-1|TRBV5-1
CASSLAQLADEQFF
TGCGCCAGCAGCTTGGCCCAACTAGCAGATGAGCAGTTCTTC
>TRBD2|-|TRBJ2-7|TRBV2
CASSEGTSSYEQYF
TGTGCCAGCAGTGAAGGGACTAGCTCCTACGAGCAGTACTTC
>-|-|TRBJ1-1|TRBV28
CASSLTGVYTEAFF
TGTGCCAGCAGTTTAACCGGGGTGTACACTGAAGCTTTCTTT
>-|few|TRBJ2-3|TRBV9
CASSVNRDRSDTQYF
TGTGCCAGCAGCGTCAACAGGGATCGGTCCGATACGCAGTATTTT
>-|-|TRBJ1-5|TRBV5-6
CASSGGGQPQHF
TGTGCCAGCAGCGGGGGCGGCCAGCCCCAGCATTTT
>TRBD1|-|TRBJ1-1|TRBV7-2
CASSNPDRGNDFF
TGTGCCAGCAGCAACCCGGACAGGGGTAACGATTTCTTT
>-|once|TRBJ1-5|TRBV6-4
CASSVVADQPQHF
TGTGCCAGCAGTGTGGTGGCTGATCAGCCCCAGCATTTT
>-|-|TRBJ2-7|TRBV30
CAWSVSSRVAEQYF
TGTGCCTGGAGTGTCTCTAGTCGAGTTGCGGAGCAGTACTTC
>-|-|TRBJ2-1|TRBV27
CASSLYGRRGNEQFF
TGTGCCAGCAGTTTATACGGGAGACGGGGCAATGAGCAGTTCTTC
>TRBD1|-|TRBJ2-5|TRBV18
CASSPNRGLDTQETQYF
TGTGCCAGCTCACCAAACAGGGGGCTCGATACTCAAGAGACCCAGTACTTC